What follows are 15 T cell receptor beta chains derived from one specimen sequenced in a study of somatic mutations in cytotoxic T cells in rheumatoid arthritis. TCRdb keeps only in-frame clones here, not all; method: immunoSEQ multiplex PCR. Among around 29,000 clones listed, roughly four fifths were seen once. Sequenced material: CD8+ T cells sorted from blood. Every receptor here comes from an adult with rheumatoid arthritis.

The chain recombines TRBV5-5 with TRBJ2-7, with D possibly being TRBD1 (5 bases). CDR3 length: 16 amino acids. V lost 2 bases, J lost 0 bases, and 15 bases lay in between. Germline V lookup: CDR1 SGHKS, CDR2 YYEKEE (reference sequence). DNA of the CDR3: TGTGCCAGCAGCTTCTTCGCAGGGCTAGACTCCTACGAGCAGTACTTC. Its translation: CASSFFAGLDSYEQYF.

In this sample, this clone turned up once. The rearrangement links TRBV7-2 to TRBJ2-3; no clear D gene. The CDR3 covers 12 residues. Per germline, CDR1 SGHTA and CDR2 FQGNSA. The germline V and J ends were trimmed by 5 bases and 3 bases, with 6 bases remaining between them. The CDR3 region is CASSPRTDTQYF. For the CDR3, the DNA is TGTGCCAGCAGCCCCCGGACAGATACGCAGTATTTT.

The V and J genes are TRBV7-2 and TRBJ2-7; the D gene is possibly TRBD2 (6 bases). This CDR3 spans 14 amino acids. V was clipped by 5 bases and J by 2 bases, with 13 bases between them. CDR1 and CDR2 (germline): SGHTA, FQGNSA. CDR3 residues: CASSLGGATYEQYF. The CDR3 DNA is TGTGCCAGCAGCCTCGGAGGGGCCACCTACGAGCAGTACTTC.

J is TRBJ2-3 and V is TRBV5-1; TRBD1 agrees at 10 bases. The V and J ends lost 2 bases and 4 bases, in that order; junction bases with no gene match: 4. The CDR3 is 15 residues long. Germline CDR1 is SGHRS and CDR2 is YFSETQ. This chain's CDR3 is CASSFSGQGADTQYF. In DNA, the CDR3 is TGCGCCAGCAGCTTTAGCGGACAGGGGGCAGATACGCAGTATTTT. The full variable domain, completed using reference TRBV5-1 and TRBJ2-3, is KAGVTQTPRYLIKTRGQQVTLSCSPISGHRSVSWYQQTPGQGLQFLFEYFSETQRNKGNFPGRFSGRQFSNSRSEMNVSTLELGDSALYLCASSFSGQGADTQYFGPGTRLTVL.

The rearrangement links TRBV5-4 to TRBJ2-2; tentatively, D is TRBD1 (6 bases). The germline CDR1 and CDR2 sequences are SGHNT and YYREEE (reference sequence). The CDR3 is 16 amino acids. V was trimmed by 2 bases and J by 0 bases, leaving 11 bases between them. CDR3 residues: CASSFWQGSNTGELFF. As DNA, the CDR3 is TGTGCCAGCAGCTTCTGGCAGGGGTCGAACACCGGGGAGCTGTTTTTT. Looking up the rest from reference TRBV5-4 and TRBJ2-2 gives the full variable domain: ETGVTQSPTHLIKTRGQQVTLRCSSQSGHNTVSWYQQALGQGPQFIFQYYREEENGRGNFPPRFSGLQFPNYSSELNVNALELDDSALYLCASSFWQGSNTGELFFGEGSRLTVL.

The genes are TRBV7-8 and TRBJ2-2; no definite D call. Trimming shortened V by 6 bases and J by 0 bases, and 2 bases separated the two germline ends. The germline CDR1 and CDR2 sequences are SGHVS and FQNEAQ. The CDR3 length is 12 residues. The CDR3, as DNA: TGTGCCAGCAGGGCGAACACCGGGGAGCTGTTTTTT. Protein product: CASRANTGELFF.

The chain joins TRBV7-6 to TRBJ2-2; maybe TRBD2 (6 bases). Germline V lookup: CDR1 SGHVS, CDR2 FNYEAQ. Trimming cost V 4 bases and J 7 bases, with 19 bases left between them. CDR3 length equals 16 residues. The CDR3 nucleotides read TGTGCCAGCAGCTCCTTCGGGCGGGGAGTGGTCGGGGAGCTGTTTTTT. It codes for CASSSFGRGVVGELFF.

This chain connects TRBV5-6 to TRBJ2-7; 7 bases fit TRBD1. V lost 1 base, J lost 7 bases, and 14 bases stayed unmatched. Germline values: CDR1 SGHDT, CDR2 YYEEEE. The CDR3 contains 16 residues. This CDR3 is CASSLKVGGNIWEQYF. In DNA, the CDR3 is TGTGCCAGCAGCTTGAAAGTAGGGGGCAACATCTGGGAGCAGTACTTC.

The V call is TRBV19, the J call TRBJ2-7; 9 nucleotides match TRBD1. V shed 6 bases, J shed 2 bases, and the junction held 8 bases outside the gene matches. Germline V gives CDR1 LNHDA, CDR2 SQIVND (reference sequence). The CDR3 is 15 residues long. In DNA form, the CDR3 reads TGTGCCAGTAGCTCCGGGACAGGGTGGGCCTACGAGCAGTACTTC. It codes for CASSSGTGWAYEQYF.

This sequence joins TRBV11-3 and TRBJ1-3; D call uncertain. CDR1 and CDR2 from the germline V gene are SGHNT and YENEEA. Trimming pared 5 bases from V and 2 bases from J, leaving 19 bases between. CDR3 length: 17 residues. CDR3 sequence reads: CASSHLDRTPPGNTIYF. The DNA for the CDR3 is TGTGCCAGCAGCCACCTGGACCGGACTCCTCCTGGAAACACCATATATTTT.

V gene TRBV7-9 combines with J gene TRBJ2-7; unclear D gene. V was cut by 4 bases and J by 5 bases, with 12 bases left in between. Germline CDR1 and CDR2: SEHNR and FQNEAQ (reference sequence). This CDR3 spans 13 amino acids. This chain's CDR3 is CASSSTRPDEQYF. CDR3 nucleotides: TGTGCCAGCAGCTCTACGCGCCCGGACGAGCAGTACTTC.

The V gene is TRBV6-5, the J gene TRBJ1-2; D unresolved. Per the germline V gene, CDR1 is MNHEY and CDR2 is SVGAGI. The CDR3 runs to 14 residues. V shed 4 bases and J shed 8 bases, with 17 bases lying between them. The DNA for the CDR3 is TGTGCCAGCAGTTCCGCGGCAAAAGATCAGGGCTACACCTTC. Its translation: CASSSAAKDQGYTF.

The CDR3 is CASSLHPPGRYGYTF. CDR3 DNA sequence: TGTGCCAGTAGCTTGCACCCCCCCGGGAGGTATGGCTACACCTTC. The rearrangement uses TRBV19 and TRBJ1-2; D uncertain. Germline assignment: CDR1 LNHDA and CDR2 SQIVND (reference sequence). The V gene lost 6 bases and the J gene lost 5 bases, with 19 bases spanning the gap. The CDR3 runs to 15 residues.

CDR3 DNA: TGTGCCAGCAGCATTTCACTCGGGTCCGGGGAGCTGTTTTTT. Amino acids: CASSISLGSGELFF. This chain connects TRBV28 to TRBJ2-2; D remains unclear. CDR1 is MDHEN, CDR2 SYDVKM, per germline. The CDR3 runs 14 residues. Trimming removed 6 bases at V and 6 bases at J, with 14 bases between.

The CDR3, as DNA: TGTGCCAGCAGCGCCGGGACTACGGGCCCCACAGATACGCAGTATTTT. This translates into CASSAGTTGPTDTQYF. The genes are TRBV5-4 and TRBJ2-3; 7 bases align to TRBD2. The CDR3 sequence is 16 residues long. Germline V gives CDR1 SGHNT, CDR2 YYREEE (reference sequence). The junction had 10 bases not matched to a gene; V was cut back by 4 bases and J by 2 bases. The entire variable domain, with the rest obtained from reference TRBV5-4 and TRBJ2-3, is as follows: ETGVTQSPTHLIKTRGQQVTLRCSSQSGHNTVSWYQQALGQGPQFIFQYYREEENGRGNFPPRFSGLQFPNYSSELNVNALELDDSALYLCASSAGTTGPTDTQYFGPGTRLTVL.